Below, 22 T cell receptor beta chains from the same sample are listed, as sequenced in a study of technical replicates of blood from several donors. Profiling relied on immunoSEQ multiplex PCR, and the TCRdb table lists in-frame clones only, not all of them. The table includes about 62,000 clones, around nine tenths detected once. Sample: PBMCs. These receptors came from a human donor in good health. Some clones in this sample may be carry-over from other donors' samples.

The V call is TRBV10-3, the J call TRBJ2-5; 11 bases match TRBD2. The CDR3 spans 17 residues. Unmatched junction bases numbered 17, after V lost 9 bases and J lost 5 bases. Looked up from germline, CDR1 is ENHRY and CDR2 is SYGVKD. The CDR3 loop reads CAISAGLAGGVGETQYF. As DNA, the CDR3 is TGTGCCATATCCGCGGGGCTAGCGGGAGGTGTGGGGGAGACCCAGTACTTC.

This chain links TRBV21-1 with TRBJ2-4; the D call TRBD2 from the table was never checked on the DNA. TRBV21-1 is described as a pseudogene. This CDR3 region has 18 residues. The CDR3 spells CASPSSGCSARGQNIQYF. As DNA, the CDR3 is TGTGCCAGCCCCAGCAGTGGGTGTAGCGCCCGTGGCCAAAACATTCAGTACTTC.

V and J are TRBV7-3 and TRBJ2-7, with D possibly TRBD1 on 5 matching bases. Germline CDR1 and CDR2: SGHTA and FQGTGA. V gave up 5 bases and J gave up 2 bases, with 13 bases separating them. This CDR3 contains 14 residues. CDR3 amino acids: CASSMADKTYEQYF. The CDR3 DNA reads as TGTGCCAGCAGCATGGCGGACAAGACCTACGAGCAGTACTTC.

This chain uses TRBV11-2 with TRBJ2-7; 10 bases map to TRBD1. This CDR3 region has 16 residues. Germline CDR1 and CDR2: SGHAT and FQNNGV. J gave up 1 base and V 4 bases, and 7 bases lay outside the gene matches. The CDR3 sequence: CASSYLGTGVSYEQYF. Here the CDR3 DNA reads TGTGCCAGCAGCTACTTGGGGACAGGGGTGTCCTACGAGCAGTACTTC.

The chain joins TRBV6-5 to TRBJ1-2; D remains unclear. Per the germline V gene, CDR1 is MNHEY and CDR2 is SVGAGI. The V gene lost 0 bases and the J gene lost 1 base, with 6 bases spanning the gap. The CDR3 covers 14 residues. In DNA form, the CDR3 reads TGTGCCAGCAGTTACTCCGGGAGTAACTATGGCTACACCTTC. Translated: CASSYSGSNYGYTF.

CDR3 sequence (DNA): TGTGCCAGCATCAGGGCGGGGAGAGGGAACACTGAAGCTTTCTTT. Its protein product is CASIRAGRGNTEAFF. The chain links TRBV4-2 to TRBJ1-1; D may be TRBD1 (5 bases). The CDR3 covers 15 residues. Germline CDR1 reads LGHNA; CDR2 reads YNFKEQ. Trimming took off 7 bases at V and 1 base at J, with 16 bases between the two ends.

The J gene is TRBJ1-2, the V gene TRBV7-6; D unresolved. Germline-derived CDR1 and CDR2 are SGHVS and FNYEAQ. This CDR3 region has 14 residues. V dropped 5 bases and J dropped 8 bases, with 18 bases sitting between them. The CDR3 sequence is CASSPWAGSEGYTF. The DNA for the CDR3 is TGTGCCAGCAGCCCCTGGGCGGGGTCTGAAGGCTACACCTTC. Full variable domain (rest looked up from reference TRBV7-6 and TRBJ1-2): GAGVSQSPRYKVTKRGQDVALRCDPISGHVSLYWYRQALGQGPEFLTYFNYEAQQDKSGLPNDRFSAERPEGSISTLTIQRTEQRDSAMYRCASSPWAGSEGYTFGSGTRLTVV.

The rearrangement links TRBV7-9 to TRBJ2-6; D is perhaps TRBD1 (5 bases). The germline V gene has CDR1 SEHNR and CDR2 FQNEAQ (reference sequence). V was pared by 8 bases and J by 0 bases, with 14 bases between. The CDR3 contains 16 residues. The CDR3 nucleotides are TGTGCCAGCCAATTGGGGCTCCTCTCTGGGGCCAACGTCCTGACTTTC. It translates to CASQLGLLSGANVLTF.

The chain recombines TRBV6-5 with TRBJ2-3; 7 bases are a match to TRBD1. This CDR3 is 14 amino acids long. Germline CDR1 and CDR2: MNHEY and SVGAGI. V was clipped by 5 bases and J by 1 base; unmatched bases: 3. The CDR3 region has the DNA TGTGCCAGCAGTCCTGGGACAGGCACAGATACGCAGTATTTT. Amino acids: CASSPGTGTDTQYF.

V usage is TRBV27 and J usage is TRBJ1-4; perhaps TRBD1 as D (5 bases). Germline lookup yields CDR1 MNHEY and CDR2 SMNVEV (reference sequence). V gave up 6 bases and J gave up 4 bases, with 6 bases separating them. The CDR3 is 12 residues long. CDR3 coding DNA: TGTGCCAGCAGGGACAATAATGAAAAACTGTTTTTT. Protein: CASRDNNEKLFF.

The gene calls are TRBV10-3 and TRBJ1-3; no clear D gene. CDR3 length: 13 amino acids. Germline CDR1 reads ENHRY; CDR2 reads SYGVKD. V was clipped by 5 bases and J by 7 bases, with 12 bases between them. The DNA for the CDR3 is TGTGCCATCAGTCCTAGCCCGGCCAACACCATATATTTT. This encodes CAISPSPANTIYF.

The chain uses TRBV19 and TRBJ1-6, with D maybe TRBD1 (6 bases). Trimming took 4 bases from V and 7 from J, leaving 14 bases between them. The CDR3 spans 15 residues. Looked up from germline, CDR1 is LNHDA and CDR2 is SQIVND (reference sequence). As DNA, the CDR3 is TGTGCCAGTAGTACCCCAGGGGACCGAAATTCACCCCTCCACTTT. Translation gives CASSTPGDRNSPLHF.

This clone was found once. The chain recombines TRBV7-9 with TRBJ2-3; the match to TRBD1 covers 7 bases. The J segment lost 2 bases and the V segment lost 5 bases, leaving 7 bases of the junction unmatched. The CDR3 has 15 residues. Germline V CDR1 and CDR2: SEHNR, FQNEAQ (reference sequence). The CDR3 DNA is TGTGCCAGCAGCGCAGGGACAGCTCTCACAGATACGCAGTATTTT. Its protein product is CASSAGTALTDTQYF.

This sequence joins TRBV18 and TRBJ2-7, with D maybe TRBD1 (5 bases). Trimming removed 5 bases from V and 7 bases from J, with 15 bases in between. CDR1 is KGHSH and CDR2 is LQKENI in the germline V gene. The CDR3 spans 13 residues. CDR3 bases: TGTGCCAGCTCATCACAAAGACAGAGTGAGCAGTACTTC. Translating it yields CASSSQRQSEQYF.

The chain joins TRBV27 to TRBJ1-5, with TRBD1 matching 7 bases. Looked up from germline, CDR1 is MNHEY and CDR2 is SMNVEV (reference sequence). The junction had 11 bases not matched to a gene; V was cut back by 6 bases and J by 3 bases. The CDR3 is 16 residues long. The DNA of the CDR3 is TGTGCCAGCAGGTCACAGGGGAATGGGCACAATCAGCCCCAGCATTTT. The encoded protein is CASRSQGNGHNQPQHF.

This chain connects TRBV4-2 to TRBJ2-1; the D is unclear. Trimming removed 0 bases from V and 6 bases from J, with 12 bases in between. There are 15 residues in the CDR3. Germline loops: CDR1 LGHNA, CDR2 YNFKEQ. This CDR3 reads CASSQDQVKANEQFF. As DNA, the CDR3 is TGTGCCAGCAGCCAAGATCAGGTGAAAGCCAATGAGCAGTTCTTC.

The CDR3 protein is CASSLDSGRASYEQYF. The CDR3 region has the DNA TGTGCCAGCAGCTTAGATTCGGGTCGCGCCTCCTACGAGCAGTACTTC. The chain joins TRBV11-2 to TRBJ2-7; D is undetermined. There are 16 residues in the CDR3. Germline CDR1 is SGHAT and CDR2 is FQNNGV. V lost 0 bases and J 0 bases, leaving 12 bases between the germline ends.

The chain carries TRBV5-1 and TRBJ2-7; 8 bases match TRBD2. Germline loops: CDR1 SGHRS, CDR2 YFSETQ. This CDR3 has 14 residues. The trim removed 0 bases at V and 5 bases at J, leaving 4 bases unmatched. The CDR3 reads CASSLGSGSNEQYF. Written as DNA, the CDR3 is TGCGCCAGCAGCTTGGGAAGCGGGAGTAACGAGCAGTACTTC.

The chain recombines TRBV30 with TRBJ1-5; possible D gene TRBD1, 6 bases. The V gene's germline CDR1 is GTSNPN and CDR2 SVGIG (reference sequence). This CDR3 comprises 14 residues. The V end was cut by 4 bases, the J end by 5 bases, with 15 bases between. CDR3 DNA: TGTGCCTGGAAACCTACAGGGTTCGATCAGCCCCAGCATTTT. Translation: CAWKPTGFDQPQHF.

V usage is TRBV18 and J usage is TRBJ2-5, with 7 positions matching TRBD2. Germline V gives CDR1 KGHSH, CDR2 LQKENI. Trimming took 3 bases from V and 1 from J; bases not matched to a gene: 2. This CDR3 spans 14 amino acids. The DNA of the CDR3 is TGTGCCAGCTCACCTGGACTAGTCCAAGAGACCCAGTACTTC. Its translation is CASSPGLVQETQYF.

The chain links TRBV21-1 to TRBJ2-1; the listed D gene, TRBD1, was not tested against the DNA. TRBV21-1 is deemed a pseudogene. The CDR3 loop spans 14 amino acids. The CDR3 DNA sequence: TGTGCCAGCAGCAAGACAGGGGAGGAAAATGAGCAGTTCTTC. It codes for CASSKTGEENEQFF.

This chain uses TRBV10-3 with TRBJ2-3; the match to TRBD2 covers 7 bases. Trimming removed 6 bases from V and 2 bases from J; junction bases left unmatched: 14. The CDR3 loop spans 17 amino acids. The V gene's germline CDR1 is ENHRY and CDR2 SYGVKD. DNA of the CDR3: TGTGCCATCAGCCCTGGGCAGGGACTACCAGACACAGATACGCAGTATTTT. The encoded protein is CAISPGQGLPDTDTQYF.